These 13 T cell receptor beta chains were all obtained from the same sample, sequenced in a study of synovial regulatory T cells in juvenile arthritis. Assay used: immunoSEQ multiplex PCR; TCRdb lists only in-frame clones, some missing. The sample table sets out just under 10,000 clones. Sequenced sample: Treg cells from blood. Stated subset: remaining (HLA-DR-negative) circulating blood Treg cells. All receptors derive from a donor aged 2-35 years with juvenile idiopathic arthritis.

CDR3 residues: CASGFGGGEKLFF. The rearrangement joins TRBV12-5 to TRBJ1-4. The V gene's germline CDR1 is LGHNT and CDR2 FRNRAP. This CDR3 has 13 amino acids. There is no recorded DNA.

This chain links TRBV18 with TRBJ2-7. There are 14 residues in the CDR3. A DNA sequence was not provided. Germline V gene lookup returns CDR1 KGHSH and CDR2 LQKENI. CDR3 residues: CASSPVKSSYEQYF. The full variable domain, in which reference TRBV18 and TRBJ2-7 provide the parts outside the CDR3, is NAGVMQNPRHLVRRRGQEARLRCSPMKGHSHVYWYRQLPEEGLKFMVYLQKENIIDESGMPKERFSAEFPKEGPSILRIQQVVRGDSAAYFCASSPVKSSYEQYFGPGTRLTVT.

This sequence joins TRBV14 and TRBJ1-2; the D call of TRBD1 rests on TCRdb alone, since no DNA is present to check it. There are 16 residues in the CDR3. No DNA was logged. Per germline, CDR1 SGHDN and CDR2 FVKESK. This CDR3 is CASSQPPLQHYYGYTF.

V usage is TRBV18 and J usage is TRBJ2-3; the TCRdb D gene call, TRBD2, has no DNA to confirm it. The CDR3 has 14 residues. No DNA is recorded. Germline V CDR1 and CDR2: KGHSH, LQKENI. The CDR3 protein is CASSIAGSTDTQYF.

The rearrangement uses TRBV6-5 and TRBJ1-4; the D call of TRBD1 rests on TCRdb alone, since no DNA is present to check it. From germline, CDR1 is MNHEY and CDR2 SVGAGI. The CDR3 has 12 residues. Only the protein is available. The chain's CDR3 is CATKQSGEKLFF.

The chain combines TRBV6-5 with TRBJ1-1. The CDR3 extends over 13 amino acids. The DNA is unrecorded. The V gene's germline CDR1 is MNHEY and CDR2 SVGAGI. The chain's CDR3 is CASSLHGGTEAFF.

The chain uses TRBV9 and TRBJ1-6. This CDR3 has 14 amino acids. No DNA accompanies this entry. Germline CDR1 reads SGDLS; CDR2 reads YYNGEE. CDR3 protein: CASSRLGENSPLHF.

CDR3 residues: CASSPSLAANYGYTF. This rearrangement joins TRBV2 to TRBJ1-2. Per germline, CDR1 SNHLY and CDR2 FYNNEI. The CDR3 totals 15 residues. DNA was not recorded.

The genes are TRBV10-3 and TRBJ1-3. The CDR3 consists of 14 residues. No DNA appears here. The germline V gene has CDR1 ENHRY and CDR2 SYGVKD. CDR3 in amino acids: CAISEQGLGNTIYF.

This sequence joins TRBV4-3 and TRBJ2-7; lacking DNA, the TRBD2 call made by TCRdb goes unchecked. Germline assignment: CDR1 LGHNA and CDR2 YSLEER. CDR3 length: 13 amino acids. No DNA sequence was recorded. CDR3 residues: CASSQGLPGEQYF.

The rearrangement uses TRBV4-1 and TRBJ1-1. This CDR3 has 14 residues. Nucleotide data are not available. Per germline, CDR1 MGHRA and CDR2 YSYEKL. The CDR3 spells CASSHSGGASEAFF.

This chain links TRBV6-6 with TRBJ2-1. This CDR3 comprises 11 residues. No DNA sequence is on record. Germline assignment: CDR1 MNHNY and CDR2 SVGAGI (reference sequence). The CDR3: CASSLHNEQFF.

This rearrangement joins TRBV6-6 to TRBJ2-1; TCRdb picks TRBD2, but there is no DNA to check that call. The CDR3 extends over 16 amino acids. The coding DNA is unavailable. Germline CDR1 and CDR2: MNHNY and SVGAGI (reference sequence). This CDR3 is CASRNGGGSSYNEQFF.